The T cell receptor beta chain under discussion was sequenced for a study of shared clonotypes between healthy human individuals. The healthy adult donors were HIV-negative and reported no recent acute infections or vaccinations. The CDR3 spans 13 residues. CDR1 is LNHDA and CDR2 is SQIVND in the germline V gene (reference sequence). With 5 bases removed from V and 1 base from J, the gap between germline ends came to 8 bases. Running of the assay took place at deep level. Among the unsorted PBMC samples, replicate PCRs used about 300 ng DNA, approximately 30,000 T cell genomes. Under the authors' procedure: Filtering differed, since immunoSEQ gave only junction sequences and no quality scores. TCRdb's copy holds only in-frame clones and misses some; the assay was immunoSEQ multiplex PCR. The V and J calls and the clone size are those of that table, but D and trimming were determined from the DNA. The repertoire includes more than 450,000 clones, approximately 79% of them detected once, and under 15% sits in the top ten.

This clone was detected a few times. Other nucleotide sequences in the sample specify the same CDR3. The TCR sequence derives from a middle-aged woman in good health. Some clones in this sample may be carry-over from other donors' samples. The chain is built from TRBV19 and TRBJ1-1; weak D call: TRBD1 (6 bases). The material sequenced was PBMCs. CDR3 in amino acids: CASSSTGNTEAFF. For the CDR3, the DNA is TGTGCCAGTAGTTCGACAGGGAACACTGAAGCTTTCTTT.